These T cell receptor beta chains were read from a single sample in a study of blood T cell repertoires in COVID-19. Generated by immunoSEQ multiplex PCR, the TCRdb table keeps only in-frame clones and is missing some. The sample has some 200,000 clones, approximately 80% seen once. Material: peripheral blood. The receptors were sampled from a woman of 80 years or more with COVID-19, enrolled during active disease. CDR3s include the opening cysteine and the closing phenylalanine or tryptophan. The order of the fields is J gene, V gene, clone size, CDR3 protein. Clone size is not always given. Where it is, it says once, few, many or a class for expanded clones.

j_call: TRBJ1-4; v_call: TRBV28; clone_size: .; cdr3_aa: CASSRGTGFATNEKLFF
j_call: TRBJ1-3; v_call: TRBV10-3; clone_size: .; cdr3_aa: CAISGSSGNTIYF
j_call: TRBJ1-6; v_call: TRBV4-1; clone_size: few; cdr3_aa: CASSYIDRPSNSPLHF
j_call: TRBJ1-2; v_call: TRBV19; clone_size: .; cdr3_aa: CASEPLAGGTYGYTF
j_call: TRBJ2-1; v_call: TRBV10-3; clone_size: .; cdr3_aa: CAIRGLASEEQFF
j_call: TRBJ2-6; v_call: TRBV6-4; clone_size: .; cdr3_aa: CASSQNSGANVLTF
j_call: TRBJ2-7; v_call: TRBV7-9; clone_size: .; cdr3_aa: CASSLSAGVVSYEQYF
j_call: TRBJ2-6; v_call: TRBV18; clone_size: .; cdr3_aa: CASAEGWASGANVLTF
j_call: TRBJ1-3; v_call: TRBV7-2; clone_size: .; cdr3_aa: CASSLAGAGGGNTIYF
j_call: TRBJ2-1; v_call: TRBV24-1; clone_size: .; cdr3_aa: CATSDLDRVGNNEQFF
j_call: TRBJ1-1; v_call: TRBV6-2/TRBV6-3; clone_size: .; cdr3_aa: CASSFYRLQNTEAFF
j_call: TRBJ1-2; v_call: TRBV4-1; clone_size: .; cdr3_aa: CASSQFAGWHGYTF
j_call: TRBJ2-6; v_call: TRBV6-1; clone_size: .; cdr3_aa: CASSEVQGAGANVLTF
j_call: TRBJ1-1; v_call: TRBV5-1; clone_size: once; cdr3_aa: CASSLESTGDTEAFF
j_call: TRBJ2-1; v_call: TRBV7-3; clone_size: .; cdr3_aa: CASSLGQDEQFF
j_call: TRBJ2-2; v_call: TRBV27; clone_size: few; cdr3_aa: CASSPGDRYTGELFF
j_call: TRBJ2-3; v_call: TRBV7-7; clone_size: .; cdr3_aa: CASSLRAGGGPDTQYF
j_call: TRBJ2-2; v_call: TRBV11-2; clone_size: .; cdr3_aa: CASSPLANTGELFF
j_call: TRBJ1-5; v_call: TRBV12-3/TRBV12-4; clone_size: .; cdr3_aa: CASSTGPNQPQHF
j_call: TRBJ2-3; v_call: TRBV19; clone_size: .; cdr3_aa: CASSGTSTDTQYF
j_call: TRBJ1-1; v_call: TRBV6-5; clone_size: .; cdr3_aa: CATRDRWSTEAFF
j_call: TRBJ2-3; v_call: TRBV7-6; clone_size: .; cdr3_aa: CASSTGTDTQYF
j_call: TRBJ1-2; v_call: TRBV5-1; clone_size: .; cdr3_aa: CASSLEAFDRGIDGYTF
j_call: TRBJ1-6; v_call: TRBV12-3/TRBV12-4; clone_size: .; cdr3_aa: CASSNGENSPLHF
j_call: TRBJ1-5; v_call: TRBV6-5; clone_size: .; cdr3_aa: CASRPDRGNNQPQHF
j_call: TRBJ1-4; v_call: TRBV3-1/TRBV3-2; clone_size: .; cdr3_aa: CASRTAGEKLFF